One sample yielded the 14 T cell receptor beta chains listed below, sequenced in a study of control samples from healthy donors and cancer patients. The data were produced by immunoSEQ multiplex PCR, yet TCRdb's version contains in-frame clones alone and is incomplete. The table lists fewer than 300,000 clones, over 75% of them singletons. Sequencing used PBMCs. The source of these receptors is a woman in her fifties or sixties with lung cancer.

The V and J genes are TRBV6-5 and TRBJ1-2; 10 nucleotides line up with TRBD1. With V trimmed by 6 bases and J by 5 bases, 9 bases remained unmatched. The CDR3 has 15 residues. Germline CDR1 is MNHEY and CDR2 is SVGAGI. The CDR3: CASSPGTGVFYGYTF. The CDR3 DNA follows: TGTGCCAGCAGCCCCGGGACAGGGGTCTTTTATGGCTACACCTTC.

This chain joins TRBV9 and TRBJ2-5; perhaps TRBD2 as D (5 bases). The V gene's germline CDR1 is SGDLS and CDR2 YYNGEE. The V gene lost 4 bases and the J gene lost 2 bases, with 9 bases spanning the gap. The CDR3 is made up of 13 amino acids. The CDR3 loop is CASSHDYQETQYF. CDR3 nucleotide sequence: TGTGCCAGCAGCCACGACTATCAAGAGACCCAGTACTTC.

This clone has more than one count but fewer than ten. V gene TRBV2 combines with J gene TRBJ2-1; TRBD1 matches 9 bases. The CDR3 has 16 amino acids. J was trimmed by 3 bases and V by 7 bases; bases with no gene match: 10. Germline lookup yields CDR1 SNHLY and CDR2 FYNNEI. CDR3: CASNRGRVLFYNEQFF. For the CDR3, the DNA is TGTGCCAGCAACAGGGGGCGGGTCCTCTTCTACAATGAGCAGTTCTTC.

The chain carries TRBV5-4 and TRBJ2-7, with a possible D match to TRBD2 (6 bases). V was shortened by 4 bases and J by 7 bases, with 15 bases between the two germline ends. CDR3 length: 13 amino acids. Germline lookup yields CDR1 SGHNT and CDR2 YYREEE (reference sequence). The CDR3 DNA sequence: TGTGCCAGCAGCGGGGGAGGATTAAAGGAGCAGTACTTC. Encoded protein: CASSGGGLKEQYF.

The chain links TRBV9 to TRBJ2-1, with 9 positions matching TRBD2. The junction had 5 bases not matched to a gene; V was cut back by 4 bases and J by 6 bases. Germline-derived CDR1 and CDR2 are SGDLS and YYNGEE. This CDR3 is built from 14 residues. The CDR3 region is CASSTPLAGNEQFF. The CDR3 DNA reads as TGTGCCAGCAGCACCCCACTAGCGGGCAATGAGCAGTTCTTC. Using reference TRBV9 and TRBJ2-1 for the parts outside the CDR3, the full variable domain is DSGVTQTPKHLITATGQRVTLRCSPRSGDLSVYWYQQSLDQGLQFLIQYYNGEERAKGNILERFSAQQFPDLHSELNLSSLELGDSALYFCASSTPLAGNEQFFGPGTRLTVL.

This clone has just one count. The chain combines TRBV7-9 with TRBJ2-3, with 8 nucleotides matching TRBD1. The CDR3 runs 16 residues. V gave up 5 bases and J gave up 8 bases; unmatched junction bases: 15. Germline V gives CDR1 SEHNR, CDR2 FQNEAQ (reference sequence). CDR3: CASSPPGQAPTGTQYF. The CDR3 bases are TGTGCCAGCAGCCCACCGGGACAGGCTCCTACGGGTACGCAGTATTTT.

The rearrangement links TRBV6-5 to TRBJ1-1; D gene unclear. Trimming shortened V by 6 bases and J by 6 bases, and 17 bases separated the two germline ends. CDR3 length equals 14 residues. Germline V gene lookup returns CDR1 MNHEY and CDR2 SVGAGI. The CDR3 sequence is CASSFGRRRAEAFF. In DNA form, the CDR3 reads TGTGCCAGCAGCTTCGGACGCCGAAGGGCTGAAGCTTTCTTT.

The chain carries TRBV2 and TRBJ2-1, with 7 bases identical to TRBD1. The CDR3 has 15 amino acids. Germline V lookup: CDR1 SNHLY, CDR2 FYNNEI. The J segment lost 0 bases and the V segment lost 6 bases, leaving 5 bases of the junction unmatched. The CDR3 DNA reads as TGTGCCAGCAGCCAAGACAGGGTCTCCTACAATGAGCAGTTCTTC. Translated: CASSQDRVSYNEQFF.

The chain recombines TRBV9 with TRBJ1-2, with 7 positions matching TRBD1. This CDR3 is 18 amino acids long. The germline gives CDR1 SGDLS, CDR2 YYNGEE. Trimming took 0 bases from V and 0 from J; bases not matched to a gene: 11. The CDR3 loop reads CASSVEGVGQVANYGYTF. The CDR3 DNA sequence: TGTGCCAGCAGCGTAGAAGGTGTAGGACAGGTAGCTAACTATGGCTACACCTTC.

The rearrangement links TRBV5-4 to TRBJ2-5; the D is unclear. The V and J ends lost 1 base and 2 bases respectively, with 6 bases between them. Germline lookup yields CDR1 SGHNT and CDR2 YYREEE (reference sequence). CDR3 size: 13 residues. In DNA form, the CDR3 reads TGTGCCAGCAGCTTGCCTTCTCAAGAGACCCAGTACTTC. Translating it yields CASSLPSQETQYF.

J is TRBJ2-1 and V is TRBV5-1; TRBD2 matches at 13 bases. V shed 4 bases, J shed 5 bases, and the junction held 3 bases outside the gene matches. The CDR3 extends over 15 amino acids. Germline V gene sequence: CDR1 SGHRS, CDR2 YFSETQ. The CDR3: CASSSGTSGDNEQFF. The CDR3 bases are TGCGCCAGCAGCAGCGGGACTAGCGGGGACAATGAGCAGTTCTTC.

CDR3 region: CASSQDPSGGGIRFF. The CDR3 DNA reads as TGTGCCAGCAGCCAAGATCCCAGCGGGGGGGGTATCCGGTTCTTC. The V call is TRBV3-1 (or the pseudogene TRBV3-2), the J call TRBJ2-1; the match to TRBD2 covers 10 bases. This CDR3 is built from 15 residues. CDR1 and CDR2 (germline): LGHDT, YNNKEL (reference sequence). V was pared by 0 bases and J by 15 bases, with 11 bases of the junction left unmatched.

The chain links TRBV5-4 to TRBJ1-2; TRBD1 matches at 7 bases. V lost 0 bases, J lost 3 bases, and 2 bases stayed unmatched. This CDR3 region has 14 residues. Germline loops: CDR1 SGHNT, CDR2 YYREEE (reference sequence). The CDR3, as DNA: TGTGCCAGCAGCTTGGAAGGGGGCGACTATGGCTACACCTTC. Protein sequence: CASSLEGGDYGYTF. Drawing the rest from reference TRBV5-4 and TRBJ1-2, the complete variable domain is ETGVTQSPTHLIKTRGQQVTLRCSSQSGHNTVSWYQQALGQGPQFIFQYYREEENGRGNFPPRFSGLQFPNYSSELNVNALELDDSALYLCASSLEGGDYGYTFGSGTRLTVV.

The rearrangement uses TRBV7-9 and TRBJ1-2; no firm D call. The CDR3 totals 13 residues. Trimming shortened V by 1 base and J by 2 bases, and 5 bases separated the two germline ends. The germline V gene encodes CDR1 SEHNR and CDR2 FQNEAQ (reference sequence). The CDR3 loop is CASSLGGNYGYTF. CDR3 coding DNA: TGTGCCAGCAGCTTAGGCGGGAACTATGGCTACACCTTC.